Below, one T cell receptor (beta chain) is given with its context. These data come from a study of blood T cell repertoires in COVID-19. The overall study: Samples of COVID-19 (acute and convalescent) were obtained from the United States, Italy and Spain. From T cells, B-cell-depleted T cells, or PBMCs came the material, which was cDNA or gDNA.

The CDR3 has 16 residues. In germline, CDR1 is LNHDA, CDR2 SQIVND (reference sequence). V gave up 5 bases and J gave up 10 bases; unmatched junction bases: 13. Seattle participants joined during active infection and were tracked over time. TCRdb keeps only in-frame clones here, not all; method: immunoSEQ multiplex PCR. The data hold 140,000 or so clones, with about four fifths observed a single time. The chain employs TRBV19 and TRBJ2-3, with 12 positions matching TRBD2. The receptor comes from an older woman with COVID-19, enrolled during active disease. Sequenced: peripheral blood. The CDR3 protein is CASSLWTSGKMNAQYF. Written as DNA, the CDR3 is TGTGCCAGTAGTCTCTGGACTAGCGGGAAGATGAACGCGCAGTATTTT.